The 10 T cell receptor beta chains below all came from one sample that was sequenced in a study of blood T cell repertoires in COVID-19. Sequencing used immunoSEQ multiplex PCR; TCRdb keeps in-frame clones, though not all of them. The sample shows 14,000 to 15,000 clones, around 88% of them seen only once. Material: peripheral blood. The receptors shown here come from a human donor in a cohort sampled during active COVID-19.

The chain employs TRBV27 and TRBJ2-2; possibly TRBD2 for D (6 bases). Looked up from germline, CDR1 is MNHEY and CDR2 is SMNVEV (reference sequence). The ends were cut back, 7 bases at V and 5 bases at J, with 14 bases in the middle. The CDR3 is 14 amino acids. CDR3 sequence reads: CASTILRGTGELFF. The CDR3 DNA is TGTGCCAGCACCATCCTTCGGGGGACCGGGGAGCTGTTTTTT.

The rearrangement uses TRBV6-2 or TRBV6-3 and TRBJ1-1, with 7 bases aligning to TRBD1. J lost 5 bases, V lost 4 bases, and 7 bases had no gene match. Germline lookup yields CDR1 MNHEY and CDR2 SVGEGT. CDR3 length: 14 amino acids. The CDR3 coding sequence is TGTGCCAGCAGTTTGACAGGGCTACGGACTGAAGCTTTCTTT. The encoded protein is CASSLTGLRTEAFF.

The chain links TRBV6-6 to TRBJ2-1; D unclear. This CDR3 region has 11 residues. Germline-derived CDR1 and CDR2 are MNHNY and SVGAGI (reference sequence). The V end lost 8 bases, the J end lost 3 bases, and 5 bases lay between the germline ends. The CDR3, as DNA: TGTGCCAGCGGCCTCTACAATGAGCAGTTCTTC. Protein: CASGLYNEQFF.

V usage is TRBV19 and J usage is TRBJ2-3; the D is unclear. Trimming removed 3 bases at V and 0 bases at J, with 10 bases between. The CDR3 extends over 15 amino acids. Germline V CDR1 and CDR2: LNHDA, SQIVND (reference sequence). CDR3 nucleotide sequence: TGTGCCAGTAGTATTAATGGAGTTAGCACAGATACGCAGTATTTT. Translated: CASSINGVSTDTQYF.

The chain has TRBV7-6 and TRBJ1-3; weak D call: TRBD1 (5 bases). This CDR3 contains 13 residues. Trimming stripped 0 bases from V and 8 bases from J, with 8 bases between. Germline CDR1 reads SGHVS; CDR2 reads FNYEAQ. The CDR3 DNA sequence: TGTGCCAGCAGCTTAGCCAGGGTGGACACCATATATTTT. Encoded protein: CASSLARVDTIYF.

This clone was detected a few times. The chain combines TRBV6-6 with TRBJ1-4; D is perhaps TRBD1 (6 bases). With 5 bases removed from V and 3 bases from J, the gap between germline ends came to 13 bases. This CDR3 spans 15 amino acids. The germline V gene has CDR1 MNHNY and CDR2 SVGAGI (reference sequence). In DNA, the CDR3 is TGTGCCAGCAGTAAAGGCCGACAGGCTAATGAAAAACTGTTTTTT. Translating gives CASSKGRQANEKLFF.

The chain employs TRBV3-1 (or the pseudogene TRBV3-2) and TRBJ2-4, with 8 bases lining up with TRBD1. Germline CDR1 reads LGHDT; CDR2 reads YNNKEL (reference sequence). CDR3 length equals 22 residues. With V trimmed by 0 bases and J by 1 base, 20 bases remained unmatched. The CDR3 sequence is CASSQEIGTGGSSRAAKNIQYF. For the CDR3, the DNA is TGTGCCAGCAGCCAAGAAATAGGAACAGGGGGGAGTTCCCGAGCGGCCAAAAACATTCAGTACTTC.

This chain joins TRBV11-2 and TRBJ2-7; 9 nucleotides match TRBD1. Germline trimming cut 1 base from V and 4 bases from J; bases unmatched to any gene: 14. This CDR3 comprises 18 residues. Germline V gives CDR1 SGHAT, CDR2 FQNNGV. The CDR3 sequence: CASSLVPPWTGVVYEQYF. The CDR3 DNA sequence: TGTGCCAGCAGCTTAGTACCCCCCTGGACAGGGGTGGTTTACGAGCAGTACTTC.

The chain couples TRBV6-5 to TRBJ2-7, with a weak D call TRBD1 (5 bases). The CDR3 length is 12 residues. Germline-derived CDR1 and CDR2 are MNHEY and SVGAGI. Deletions cut 6 bases from V and 3 bases from J, with 9 bases between. CDR3 residues: CASRLDSYEQYF. The CDR3 region has the DNA TGTGCCAGCAGACTCGACAGCTACGAGCAGTACTTC.

The V and J genes are TRBV4-2 and TRBJ1-5; no definite D call. Per the germline V gene, CDR1 is LGHNA and CDR2 is YNFKEQ. The V end was cut by 0 bases, the J end by 0 bases, with 3 bases between. There are 14 residues in the CDR3. The CDR3 protein is CASSQDYSNQPQHF. In DNA, the CDR3 is TGTGCCAGCAGCCAAGACTATAGCAATCAGCCCCAGCATTTT.